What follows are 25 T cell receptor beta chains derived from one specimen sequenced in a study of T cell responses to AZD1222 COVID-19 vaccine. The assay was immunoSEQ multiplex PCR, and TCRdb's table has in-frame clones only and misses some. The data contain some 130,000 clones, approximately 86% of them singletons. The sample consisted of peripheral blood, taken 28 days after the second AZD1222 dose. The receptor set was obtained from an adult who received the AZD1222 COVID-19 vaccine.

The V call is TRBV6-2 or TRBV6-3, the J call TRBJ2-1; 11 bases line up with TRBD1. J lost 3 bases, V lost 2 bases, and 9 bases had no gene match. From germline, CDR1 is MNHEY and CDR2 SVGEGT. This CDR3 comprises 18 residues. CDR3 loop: CASSYHLSGTGGYNEQFF. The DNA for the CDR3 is TGTGCCAGCAGTTACCACCTCTCCGGGACAGGGGGCTACAATGAGCAGTTCTTC.

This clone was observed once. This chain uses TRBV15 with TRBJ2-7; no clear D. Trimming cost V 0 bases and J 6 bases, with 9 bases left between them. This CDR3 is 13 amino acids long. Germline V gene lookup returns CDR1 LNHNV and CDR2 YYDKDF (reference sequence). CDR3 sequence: CATSRDLGFEQYF. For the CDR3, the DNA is TGTGCCACCAGCAGAGATCTGGGCTTCGAGCAGTACTTC.

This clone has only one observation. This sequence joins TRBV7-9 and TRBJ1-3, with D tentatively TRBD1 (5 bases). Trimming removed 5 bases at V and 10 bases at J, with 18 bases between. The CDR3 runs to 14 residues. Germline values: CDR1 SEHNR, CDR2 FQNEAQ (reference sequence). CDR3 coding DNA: TGTGCCAGCAGCGCGGGGACGGTGGAAACTACCATATATTTT. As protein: CASSAGTVETTIYF.

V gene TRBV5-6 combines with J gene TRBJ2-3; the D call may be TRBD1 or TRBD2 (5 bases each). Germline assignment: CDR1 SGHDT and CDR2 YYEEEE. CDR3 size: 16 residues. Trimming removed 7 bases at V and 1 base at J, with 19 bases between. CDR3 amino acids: CASLGWGRSGTDTQYF. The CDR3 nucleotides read TGTGCCAGCCTAGGGTGGGGGAGATCGGGCACAGATACGCAGTATTTT.

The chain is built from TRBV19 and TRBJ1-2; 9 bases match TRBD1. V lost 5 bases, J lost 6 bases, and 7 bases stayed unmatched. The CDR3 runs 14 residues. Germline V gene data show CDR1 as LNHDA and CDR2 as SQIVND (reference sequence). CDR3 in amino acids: CASSPWDRANGYTF. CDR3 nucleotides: TGTGCCAGTAGTCCGTGGGACAGGGCCAATGGCTACACCTTC.

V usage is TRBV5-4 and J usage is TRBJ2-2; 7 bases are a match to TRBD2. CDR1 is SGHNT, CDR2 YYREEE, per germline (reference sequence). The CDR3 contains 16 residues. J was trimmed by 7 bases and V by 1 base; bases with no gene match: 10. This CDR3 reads CASSLRIAGLHGELFF. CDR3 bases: TGTGCCAGCAGCTTGAGGATCGCGGGACTACACGGGGAGCTGTTTTTT.

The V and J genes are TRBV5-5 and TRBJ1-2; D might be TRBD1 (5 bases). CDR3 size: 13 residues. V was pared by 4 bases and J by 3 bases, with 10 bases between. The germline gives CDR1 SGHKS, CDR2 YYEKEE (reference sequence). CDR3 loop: CASSPSRDYGYTF. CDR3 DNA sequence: TGTGCCAGCAGCCCCAGCAGGGACTATGGCTACACCTTC.

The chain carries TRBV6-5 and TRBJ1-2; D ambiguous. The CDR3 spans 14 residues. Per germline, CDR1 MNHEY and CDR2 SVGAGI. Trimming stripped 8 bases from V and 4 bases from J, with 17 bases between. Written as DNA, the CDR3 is TGTGCCAGCCGAAGGCCCGGCGGCAGCTATGGCTACACCTTC. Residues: CASRRPGGSYGYTF.

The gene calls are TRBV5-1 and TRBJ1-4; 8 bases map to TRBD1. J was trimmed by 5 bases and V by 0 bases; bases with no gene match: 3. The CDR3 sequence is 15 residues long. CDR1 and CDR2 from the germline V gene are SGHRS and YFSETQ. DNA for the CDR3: TGCGCCAGCAGCTTGGGGACAGGGAACAATGAAAAACTGTTTTTT. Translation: CASSLGTGNNEKLFF.

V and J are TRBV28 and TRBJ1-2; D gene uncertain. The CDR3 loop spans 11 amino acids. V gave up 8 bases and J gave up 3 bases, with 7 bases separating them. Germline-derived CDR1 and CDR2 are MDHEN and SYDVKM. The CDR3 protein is CASGKDYGYTF. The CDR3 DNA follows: TGTGCCAGCGGAAAGGACTATGGCTACACCTTC.

The CDR3 region has the DNA TGCGCCAGCAGCTTGGGGGACAGGTCCTTTTCTGAAGCTTTCTTT. Encoded protein: CASSLGDRSFSEAFF. The V call is TRBV5-1, the J call TRBJ1-1, with 8 bases identical to TRBD1. J lost 6 bases, V lost 0 bases, and 7 bases had no gene match. This CDR3 has 15 amino acids. CDR1 SGHRS and CDR2 YFSETQ come from the germline V gene.

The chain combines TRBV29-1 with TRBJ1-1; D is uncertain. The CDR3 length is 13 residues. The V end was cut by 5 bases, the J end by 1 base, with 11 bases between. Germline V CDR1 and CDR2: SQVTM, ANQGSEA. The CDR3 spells CSVRTVGNTEAFF. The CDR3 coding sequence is TGCAGCGTTCGGACCGTAGGGAACACTGAAGCTTTCTTT.

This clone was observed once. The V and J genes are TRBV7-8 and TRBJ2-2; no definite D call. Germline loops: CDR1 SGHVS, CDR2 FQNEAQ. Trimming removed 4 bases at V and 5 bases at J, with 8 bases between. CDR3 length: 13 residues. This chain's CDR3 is CASSSTLTGELFF. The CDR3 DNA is TGTGCCAGCAGCTCCACCCTAACCGGGGAGCTGTTTTTT.

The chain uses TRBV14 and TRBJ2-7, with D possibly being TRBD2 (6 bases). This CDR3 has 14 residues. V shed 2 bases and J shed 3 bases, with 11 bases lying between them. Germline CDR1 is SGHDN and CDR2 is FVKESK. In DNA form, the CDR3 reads TGTGCCAGCAGCCAACGCCAGGGACTCTACGAGCAGTACTTC. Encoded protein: CASSQRQGLYEQYF.

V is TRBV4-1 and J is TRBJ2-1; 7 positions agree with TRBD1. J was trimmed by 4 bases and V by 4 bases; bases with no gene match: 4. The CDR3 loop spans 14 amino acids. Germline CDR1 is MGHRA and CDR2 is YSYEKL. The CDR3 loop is CASSPDRNYNEQFF. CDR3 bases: TGCGCCAGCAGCCCGGACAGGAATTACAATGAGCAGTTCTTC.

The CDR3, as DNA: TGTGCCAGCAGCCCGGGGTCTGGAAACACCATATATTTT. Residues: CASSPGSGNTIYF. This rearrangement joins TRBV7-9 to TRBJ1-3; D call uncertain. This CDR3 has 13 residues. Trimming stripped 5 bases from V and 1 base from J, with 6 bases between. In germline, CDR1 is SEHNR, CDR2 FQNEAQ (reference sequence).

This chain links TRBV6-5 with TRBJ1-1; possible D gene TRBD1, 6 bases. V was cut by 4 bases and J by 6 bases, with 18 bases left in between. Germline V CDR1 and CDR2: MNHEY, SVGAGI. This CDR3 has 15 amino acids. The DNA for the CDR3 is TGTGCCAGCAGTTCTGGACAGTCCTTGCACGCTGAAGCTTTCTTT. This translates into CASSSGQSLHAEAFF.

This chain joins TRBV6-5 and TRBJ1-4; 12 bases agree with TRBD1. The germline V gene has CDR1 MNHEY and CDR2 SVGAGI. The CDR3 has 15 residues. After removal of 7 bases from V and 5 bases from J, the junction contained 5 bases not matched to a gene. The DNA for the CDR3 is TGTGCCAGCACTCCAGGGACAGGGGGCAATGAAAAACTGTTTTTT. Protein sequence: CASTPGTGGNEKLFF.

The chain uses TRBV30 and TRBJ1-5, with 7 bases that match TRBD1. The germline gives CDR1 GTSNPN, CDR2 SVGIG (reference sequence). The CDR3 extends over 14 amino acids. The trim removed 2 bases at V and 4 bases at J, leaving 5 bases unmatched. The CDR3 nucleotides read TGTGCCTGGAGTACCCTGACAGGGAATCAGCCCCAGCATTTT. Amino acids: CAWSTLTGNQPQHF.

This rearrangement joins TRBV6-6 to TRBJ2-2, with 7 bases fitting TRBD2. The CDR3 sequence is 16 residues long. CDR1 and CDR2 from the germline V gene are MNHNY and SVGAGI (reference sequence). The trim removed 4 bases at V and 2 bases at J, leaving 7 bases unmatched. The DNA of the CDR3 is TGTGCCAGCAGTTTCCCAGGGAGGGCTAACACCGGGGAGCTGTTTTTT. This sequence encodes CASSFPGRANTGELFF.

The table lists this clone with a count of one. The CDR3 bases are TGTGCCACCACATTCTTAGGCGAGCAGTACTTC. Translation gives CATTFLGEQYF. The chain joins TRBV15 to TRBJ2-7, with no clear D. The germline gives CDR1 LNHNV, CDR2 YYDKDF (reference sequence). There are 11 residues in the CDR3. Trimming stripped 7 bases from V and 6 bases from J, with 10 bases between.

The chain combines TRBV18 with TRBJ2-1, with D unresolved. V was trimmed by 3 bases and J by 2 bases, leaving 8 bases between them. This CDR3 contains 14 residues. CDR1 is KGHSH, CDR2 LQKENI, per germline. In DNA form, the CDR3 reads TGTGCCAGCTCACCCGCCGGCACCTACAATGAGCAGTTCTTC. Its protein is CASSPAGTYNEQFF.

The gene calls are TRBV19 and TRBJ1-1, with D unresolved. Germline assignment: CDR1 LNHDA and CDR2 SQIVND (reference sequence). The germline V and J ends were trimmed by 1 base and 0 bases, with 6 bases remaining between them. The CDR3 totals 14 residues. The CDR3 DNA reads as TGTGCCAGTAGTATAGCACGGGTGAACACTGAAGCTTTCTTT. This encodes CASSIARVNTEAFF.

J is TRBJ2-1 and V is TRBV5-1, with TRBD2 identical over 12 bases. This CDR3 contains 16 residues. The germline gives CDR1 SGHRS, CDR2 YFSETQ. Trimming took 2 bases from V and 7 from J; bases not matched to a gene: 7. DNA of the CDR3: TGCGCCAGCAGCTTCCGCCGACTAGCGGGAGTGAATGAGCAGTTCTTC. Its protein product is CASSFRRLAGVNEQFF.

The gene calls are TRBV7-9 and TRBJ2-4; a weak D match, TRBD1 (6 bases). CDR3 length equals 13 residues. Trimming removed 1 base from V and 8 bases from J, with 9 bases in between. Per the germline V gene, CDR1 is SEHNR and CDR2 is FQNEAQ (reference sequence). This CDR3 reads CASSLDRVDIQYF. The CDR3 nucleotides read TGTGCCAGCAGCTTAGACAGGGTAGACATTCAGTACTTC.